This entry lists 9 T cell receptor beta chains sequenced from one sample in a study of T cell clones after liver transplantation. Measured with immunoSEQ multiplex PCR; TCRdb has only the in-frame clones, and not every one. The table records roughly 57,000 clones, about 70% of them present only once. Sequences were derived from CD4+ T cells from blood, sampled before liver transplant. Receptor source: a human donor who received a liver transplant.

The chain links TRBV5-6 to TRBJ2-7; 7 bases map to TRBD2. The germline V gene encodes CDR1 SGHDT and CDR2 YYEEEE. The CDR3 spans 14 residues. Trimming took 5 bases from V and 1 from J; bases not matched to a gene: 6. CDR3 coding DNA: TGTGCCAGCAGTTGGGAGGGACGGTCCTACGAGCAGTACTTC. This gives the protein CASSWEGRSYEQYF. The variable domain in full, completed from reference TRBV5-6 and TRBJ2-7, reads DAGVTQSPTHLIKTRGQQVTLRCSPKSGHDTVSWYQQALGQGPQFIFQYYEEEERQRGNFPDRFSGHQFPNYSSELNVNALLLGDSALYLCASSWEGRSYEQYFGPGTRLTVT.

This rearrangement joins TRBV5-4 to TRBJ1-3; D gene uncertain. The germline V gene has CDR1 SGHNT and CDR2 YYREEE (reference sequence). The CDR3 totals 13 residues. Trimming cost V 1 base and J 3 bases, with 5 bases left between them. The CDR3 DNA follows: TGTGCCAGCAGCTTGACAGTTGGAAACACCATATATTTT. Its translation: CASSLTVGNTIYF.

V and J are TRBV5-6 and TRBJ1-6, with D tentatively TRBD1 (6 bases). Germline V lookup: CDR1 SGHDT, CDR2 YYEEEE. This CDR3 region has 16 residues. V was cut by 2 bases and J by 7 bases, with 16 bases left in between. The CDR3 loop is CASSLWGRTKNSPLHF. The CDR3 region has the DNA TGTGCCAGCAGCTTATGGGGGCGCACGAAGAATTCACCCCTCCACTTT.

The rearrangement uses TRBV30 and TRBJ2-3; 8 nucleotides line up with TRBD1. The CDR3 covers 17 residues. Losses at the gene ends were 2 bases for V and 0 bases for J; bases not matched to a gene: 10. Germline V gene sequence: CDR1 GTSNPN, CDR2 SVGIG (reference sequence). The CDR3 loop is CAWSRAGQGTSTDTQYF. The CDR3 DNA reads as TGTGCCTGGAGTCGGGCTGGACAGGGTACGAGCACAGATACGCAGTATTTT.

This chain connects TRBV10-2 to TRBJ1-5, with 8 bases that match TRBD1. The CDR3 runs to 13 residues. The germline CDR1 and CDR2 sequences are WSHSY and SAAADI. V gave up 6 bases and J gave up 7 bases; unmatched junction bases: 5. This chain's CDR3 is CASRQDREQPQHF. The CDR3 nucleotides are TGCGCCAGCAGGCAGGACAGGGAACAGCCCCAGCATTTT.

Here the CDR3 reads CASSVEGAPNVLTF. In DNA, the CDR3 is TGTGCCAGCAGCGTAGAAGGGGCGCCAAACGTCCTGACTTTC. J is TRBJ2-6 and V is TRBV9; possibly TRBD1 for D (5 bases). Trimming cost V 0 bases and J 10 bases, with 11 bases left between them. Germline CDR1 and CDR2: SGDLS and YYNGEE. CDR3 length: 14 residues.

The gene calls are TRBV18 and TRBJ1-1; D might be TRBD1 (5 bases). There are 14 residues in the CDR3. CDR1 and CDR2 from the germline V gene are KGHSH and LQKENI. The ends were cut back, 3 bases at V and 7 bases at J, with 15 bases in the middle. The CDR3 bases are TGTGCCAGCTCACCGCGACACGGGCAGGGTGAAGCTTTCTTT. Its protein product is CASSPRHGQGEAFF. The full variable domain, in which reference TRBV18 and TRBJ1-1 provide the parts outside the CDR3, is NAGVMQNPRHLVRRRGQEARLRCSPMKGHSHVYWYRQLPEEGLKFMVYLQKENIIDESGMPKERFSAEFPKEGPSILRIQQVVRGDSAAYFCASSPRHGQGEAFFGQGTRLTVV.

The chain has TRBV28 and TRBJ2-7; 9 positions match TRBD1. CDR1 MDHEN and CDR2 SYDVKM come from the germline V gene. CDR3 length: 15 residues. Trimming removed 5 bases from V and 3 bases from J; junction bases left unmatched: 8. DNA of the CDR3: TGTGCCAGCAGTCGCTCGGGGACAGGGATCTACGAGCAGTACTTC. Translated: CASSRSGTGIYEQYF.

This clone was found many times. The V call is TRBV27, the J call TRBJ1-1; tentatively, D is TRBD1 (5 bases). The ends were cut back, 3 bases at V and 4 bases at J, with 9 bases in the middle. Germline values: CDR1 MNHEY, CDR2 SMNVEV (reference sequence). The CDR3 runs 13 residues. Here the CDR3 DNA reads TGTGCCAGCAGTTTCCAGGGAGGCACTGAAGCTTTCTTT. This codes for CASSFQGGTEAFF.